This entry lists 10 T cell receptor beta chains sequenced from one sample in a study of shared clonotypes between healthy human individuals. Naive-designated CD8 cells lacked CD45RO, were positively enriched for CCR7, and omitted terminally differentiated effector memory CD45RA+ cells. Assay used: immunoSEQ multiplex PCR; TCRdb lists only in-frame clones, some missing. Among around 640,000 clones listed, roughly 96% were seen once. The material sequenced was naive CD8+ T cells sorted from blood. The receptors originated from a woman aged 25 to 39 in good health.

V gene TRBV28 combines with J gene TRBJ2-6; D gene ambiguous. Trimming took 6 bases from V and 0 from J, leaving 9 bases between them. The CDR3 runs to 15 residues. Germline-derived CDR1 and CDR2 are MDHEN and SYDVKM. The CDR3 spells CASRYKASGANVLTF. CDR3 DNA: TGTGCCAGCAGGTACAAGGCCTCTGGGGCCAACGTCCTGACTTTC.

This clone was recorded once. The rearrangement uses TRBV5-4 and TRBJ1-1; maybe TRBD1 (6 bases). The CDR3 extends over 13 amino acids. Germline V lookup: CDR1 SGHNT, CDR2 YYREEE (reference sequence). V lost 5 bases and J 1 base, leaving 9 bases between the germline ends. CDR3 bases: TGTGCCAGCAGAAGCAGGGGGAACACTGAAGCTTTCTTT. It specifies CASRSRGNTEAFF.

CDR3 amino acids: CASSLGQGPYNEQFF. The CDR3 DNA reads TGTGCCAGTAGTTTGGGACAGGGTCCCTACAATGAGCAGTTCTTC. The chain uses TRBV19 and TRBJ2-1, with 9 bases aligning to TRBD1. Trimming cost V 5 bases and J 2 bases; bases outside gene matches: 4. The germline CDR1 and CDR2 sequences are LNHDA and SQIVND (reference sequence). The CDR3 extends over 15 amino acids.

The gene calls are TRBV9 and TRBJ1-1; 8 positions agree with TRBD1. This CDR3 is 17 amino acids long. The V and J ends lost 0 bases and 0 bases, in that order; junction bases with no gene match: 7. Germline V CDR1 and CDR2: SGDLS, YYNGEE. This CDR3 is CASSVAGQGYMNTEAFF. DNA of the CDR3: TGTGCCAGCAGCGTAGCTGGACAGGGATACATGAACACTGAAGCTTTCTTT.

The chain carries TRBV30 and TRBJ1-2; D unclear. Trimming took 0 bases from V and 2 from J, leaving 16 bases between them. Germline V lookup: CDR1 GTSNPN, CDR2 SVGIG (reference sequence). The CDR3 loop spans 16 amino acids. The CDR3 nucleotides are TGTGCCTGGAGTGTTCCCCCGCTGACCGAGAACTATGGCTACACCTTC. This translates into CAWSVPPLTENYGYTF. The full variable domain, with the rest looked up from reference TRBV30 and TRBJ1-2, is SQTIHQWPATLVQPVGSPLSLECTVEGTSNPNLYWYRQAAGRGLQLLFYSVGIGQISSEVPQNLSASRPQDRQFILSSKKLLLSDSGFYLCAWSVPPLTENYGYTFGSGTRLTVV.

The chain uses TRBV7-9 and TRBJ2-3; TRBD1 or TRBD2 may be the D gene (7 bases each). The CDR3 sequence is 15 residues long. The V end lost 1 base, the J end lost 4 bases, and 12 bases lay between the germline ends. Per the germline V gene, CDR1 is SEHNR and CDR2 is FQNEAQ (reference sequence). The CDR3 DNA reads as TGTGCCAGCAGCTTAGGGGAGGGGGCGGCAGATACGCAGTATTTT. Protein product: CASSLGEGAADTQYF.

The chain employs TRBV6-5 and TRBJ2-1, with 7 bases that match TRBD2. The trim removed 6 bases at V and 3 bases at J, leaving 5 bases unmatched. Germline V gives CDR1 MNHEY, CDR2 SVGAGI. This CDR3 region has 14 residues. The CDR3 sequence is CASRSGNGYNEQFF. The CDR3 DNA reads TGTGCCAGCAGAAGCGGGAATGGCTACAATGAGCAGTTCTTC.

This clone was observed a single time. The genes are TRBV27 and TRBJ1-5, with D tentatively TRBD1 (6 bases). The CDR3 is 14 residues long. The ends were cut back, 8 bases at V and 5 bases at J, with 16 bases in the middle. Germline-derived CDR1 and CDR2 are MNHEY and SMNVEV (reference sequence). CDR3 residues: CASRTGIGHQPQHF. As DNA, the CDR3 is TGTGCCAGCCGAACAGGGATCGGGCATCAGCCCCAGCATTTT.

The V gene is TRBV28, the J gene TRBJ2-1; 7 nucleotides line up with TRBD2. CDR1 and CDR2 (germline): MDHEN, SYDVKM. CDR3 length: 16 amino acids. V was pared by 4 bases and J by 1 base, with 7 bases of the junction left unmatched. CDR3 region: CASSSLAERSYNEQFF. The CDR3 DNA follows: TGTGCCAGCAGTTCTCTAGCGGAACGGTCCTACAATGAGCAGTTCTTC.

Of note for this clone: This sample also contains other DNA sequences that code for the same CDR3. The J gene is TRBJ2-7, the V gene TRBV28; D gene unclear. Looked up from germline, CDR1 is MDHEN and CDR2 is SYDVKM. Trimming cost V 5 bases and J 3 bases, with 2 bases left between them. CDR3 length equals 10 residues. CDR3 protein: CASSLYEQYF. The CDR3 nucleotides are TGTGCCAGCAGTCTCTACGAGCAGTACTTC.